Included here is one T cell receptor (beta chain) sequence, with context. Its antigen remains unidentified. V lost 2 bases and J 4 bases, leaving 12 bases between the germline ends. The CDR3 loop spans 15 amino acids. Per the germline V gene, CDR1 is SGHAT and CDR2 is FQNNGV. The sample originates from a study of cytomegalovirus exposure and HLA in healthy donors. Study results and caveats: A cluster of highly shared sequence variants was likely a sequencing artifact.

The PCR employed 60 Vbeta primers together with 13 Jbeta primers. Repertoires were generated with immunoSEQ multiplex PCR, while TCRdb's copy carries only in-frame clones and drops some. This table has around 95,000 clones, around 83% appearing once. The TCR sequence derives from a female donor in good health and CMV-seropositive. Sequenced sample: PBMCs. The rearrangement uses TRBV11-2 and TRBJ1-3; a weak D match, TRBD1 (6 bases). CDR3 residues: CASSLFSGAGNTIYF. The CDR3 nucleotides read TGTGCCAGCAGCTTATTTTCAGGGGCGGGAAACACCATATATTTT. Combining the CDR3 with reference TRBV11-2 and TRBJ1-3 gives the whole variable domain EAGVAQSPRYKIIEKRQSVAFWCNPISGHATLYWYQQILGQGPKLLIQFQNNGVVDDSQLPKDRFSAERLKGVDSTLKIQPAKLEDSAVYLCASSLFSGAGNTIYFGEGSWLTVV.